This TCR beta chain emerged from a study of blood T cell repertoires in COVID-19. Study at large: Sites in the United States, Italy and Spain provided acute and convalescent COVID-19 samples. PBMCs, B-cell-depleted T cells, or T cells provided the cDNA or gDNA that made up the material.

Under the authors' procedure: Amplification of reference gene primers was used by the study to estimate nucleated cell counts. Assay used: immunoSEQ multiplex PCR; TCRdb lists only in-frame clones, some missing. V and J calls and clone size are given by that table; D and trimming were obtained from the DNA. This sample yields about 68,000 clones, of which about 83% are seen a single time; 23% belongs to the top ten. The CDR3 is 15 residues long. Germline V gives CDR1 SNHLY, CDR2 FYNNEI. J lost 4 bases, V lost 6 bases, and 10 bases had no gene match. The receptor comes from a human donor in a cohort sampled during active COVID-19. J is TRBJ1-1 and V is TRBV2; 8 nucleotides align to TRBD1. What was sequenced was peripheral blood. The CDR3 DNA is TGTGCCAGCAGAGACGGGACAGGAGGTGCCACTGAAGCTTTCTTT. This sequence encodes CASRDGTGGATEAFF.